This T cell receptor beta chain was recovered during a study of shared clonotypes between healthy human individuals. General study results and limits: Owing to a small donor count, the genetic and exposure-history diversity represented was limited.

CD8 cells regarded as naive lacked CD45RO, were positively chosen for CCR7, and omitted terminally differentiated effector memory CD45RA+ cells. The table came from immunoSEQ multiplex PCR; TCRdb's copy has only in-frame clones and leaves some out. This table has approximately 1.9 million clones, 85% to 95% appearing once. The CDR3 contains 17 residues. Losses at the gene ends were 8 bases for V and 0 bases for J; bases not matched to a gene: 13. Looked up from germline, CDR1 is LNHDA and CDR2 is SQIVND (reference sequence). With regard to this clone: The target antigen is unknown.

The V gene is TRBV19, the J gene TRBJ1-2, with 9 bases identical to TRBD1. The sample was naive CD8+ T cells from PBMCs. This clonotype originated in a man aged 18 to 30 in good health. Some clones in this sample may be carry-over from other donors' samples. The CDR3 nucleotides are TGTGCCAGTCAAATGGGACAGGGATATGACTCTAACTATGGCTACACCTTC. Its translation is CASQMGQGYDSNYGYTF. The whole variable domain, remainder taken from reference TRBV19 and TRBJ1-2, is DGGITQSPKYLFRKEGQNVTLSCEQNLNHDAMYWYRQDPGQGLRLIYYSQIVNDFQKGDIAEGYSVSREKKESFPLTVTSAQKNPTAFYLCASQMGQGYDSNYGYTFGSGTRLTVV.